The rows below give T cell receptor beta chains drawn from one sample of a study of T cell responses to AZD1222 COVID-19 vaccine. Data came from immunoSEQ multiplex PCR; TCRdb stores just in-frame clones and leaves some out. Here the sample spans under 120,000 clones, around 96% being singletons. Here the sequenced sample was peripheral blood, taken on day 0 of AZD1222 vaccination. Receptors were obtained from an adult in good health. Each CDR3 is given with its conserved first and last residue. The D gene is left open where the match is weak. Expanded clones are given a class, and other clones once, few, many or no size at all.

CASSRRGLVNTEAFF TGTGCCAGCAGTCGAAGGGGCTTGGTGAACACTGAAGCTTTCTTT TRBV27 NA NA TRBJ1-1
CASSWRTGQNNYGYTF TGCGCCAGCAGCTGGCGGACTGGTCAAAATAACTATGGCTACACCTTC TRBV5-1 NA NA TRBJ1-2
CSAFWTEAFF TGCAGCGCCTTCTGGACTGAAGCTTTCTTT TRBV29-1 NA NA TRBJ1-1
CSVASGYREKLFF TGCAGCGTTGCCTCAGGGTACCGGGAAAAACTGTTTTTT TRBV29-1 NA NA TRBJ1-4
CASSLVRLNTEAFF TGTGCCAGCAGCTTAGTGCGTTTGAACACTGAAGCTTTCTTT TRBV7-2 NA NA TRBJ1-1
CASSLSVAGADTQYF TGTGCCAGCAGCTTAAGTGTAGCGGGAGCAGATACGCAGTATTTT TRBV7-3 NA TRBD2 TRBJ2-3
CASSQYHPSGSSYEQYF TGCGCCAGCAGCCAATATCACCCTAGCGGAAGCTCCTACGAGCAGTACTTC TRBV4-1 NA TRBD2 TRBJ2-7
CASSSMSQSGQYF TGCGCCAGCAGCTCCATGAGTCAGAGCGGGCAGTACTTC TRBV5-1 few NA TRBJ2-7
CASSLELGNQPQHF TGTGCCAGCAGCCTTGAGCTAGGTAATCAGCCCCAGCATTTT TRBV6-5 NA NA TRBJ1-5
CASNLQGSTEAFF TGTGCCAGCAACCTACAGGGTTCCACTGAAGCTTTCTTT TRBV28 NA NA TRBJ1-1
CASSLGGFVKTQYF TGTGCCAGCAGCTTAGGGGGGTTTGTAAAGACCCAGTACTTC TRBV5-6 NA NA TRBJ2-5
CASSLVPADNTGELFF TGCGCCAGCAGCTTGGTCCCAGCCGATAACACCGGGGAGCTGTTTTTT TRBV5-1 once NA TRBJ2-2
CASSLTETSYNSPLHF TGTGCCAGCAGCCTGACAGAGACGTCTTATAATTCACCCCTCCACTTT TRBV11-2 NA NA TRBJ1-6
CASSIGTAQGNQPQHF TGTGCCAGTAGTATAGGGACAGCTCAGGGGAATCAGCCCCAGCATTTT TRBV19 once NA TRBJ1-5
CASSLGTGAEGYTF TGTGCCAGCAGCTTGGGGACAGGGGCTGAGGGCTACACCTTC TRBV7-9 NA TRBD1 TRBJ1-2
CASSVSGTSTDTQYF TGTGCCAGCAGCGTTAGCGGGACTTCCACAGATACGCAGTATTTT TRBV13 NA TRBD2 TRBJ2-3
CASVEGYSNQPQHF TGCGCCAGCGTAGAGGGTTATAGCAATCAGCCCCAGCATTTT TRBV10-1 NA NA TRBJ1-5
CASSIIRGDSPLHF TGTGCCAGTAGTATCATCAGGGGGGATTCACCCCTCCACTTT TRBV19 NA TRBD1 TRBJ1-6
CAWATGWYEQYF TGTGCCTGGGCCACAGGGTGGTACGAGCAGTACTTC TRBV30 NA NA TRBJ2-7
CASNRGADTQYF TGTGCCAGCAATAGAGGGGCAGATACGCAGTATTTT TRBV3-1/TRBV3-2 NA NA TRBJ2-3
CSVQGLGRAEAFF TGCAGCGTCCAGGGGCTAGGAAGGGCTGAAGCTTTCTTT TRBV29-1 NA NA TRBJ1-1
CASSSLVRSSYEQYF TGTGCCAGCAGCTCCCTGGTTAGGAGCTCCTACGAGCAGTACTTC TRBV11-2 NA NA TRBJ2-7
CASSIWGSDYGYTF TGTGCCAGTAGTATTTGGGGATCAGACTATGGCTACACCTTC TRBV19 NA NA TRBJ1-2
CASTQSGGAGEQFF TGTGCCAGCACCCAAAGCGGGGGGGCTGGGGAGCAGTTCTTC TRBV2 NA TRBD2 TRBJ2-1
CASTEGPTEAFF TGTGCCAGCACGGAGGGTCCCACTGAAGCTTTCTTT TRBV6-6 NA NA TRBJ1-1
CATSRGDNVDEQYF TGTGCCACGAGCCGGGGGGATAACGTTGACGAGCAGTACTTC TRBV24-1 NA TRBD2 TRBJ2-7
CASSPGRGGNQPQHF TGTGCCAGCTCACCCGGACGGGGGGGCAATCAGCCCCAGCATTTT TRBV18 NA NA TRBJ1-5
CATSDWTAYEQYF TGTGCCACCAGTGATTGGACGGCTTACGAGCAGTACTTC TRBV24-1 NA NA TRBJ2-7
CASTNGDIFPYEQYF TGTGCCAGCACTAACGGGGACATCTTTCCCTACGAGCAGTACTTC TRBV2 once NA TRBJ2-7
CATSRDLGAHGYTF TGTGCCACCAGCAGAGATCTCGGGGCTCATGGCTACACCTTC TRBV15 NA NA TRBJ1-2
CASSQEGTGGYEQYF TGCGCCAGCAGCCAAGAGGGGACAGGGGGCTACGAGCAGTACTTC TRBV4-3 NA TRBD1 TRBJ2-7
CASSPGQEGNTIYF TGCGCCAGCAGCCCGGGACAGGAGGGAAACACCATATATTTT TRBV5-1 NA TRBD1 TRBJ1-3
CASSQSPPPQGNTEAFF TGTGCCAGCAGCCAGAGCCCTCCCCCGCAGGGTAACACTGAAGCTTTCTTT TRBV7-9 NA NA TRBJ1-1
CASSFYRENNEQFF TGTGCCAGCAGTTTTTACAGGGAGAACAATGAGCAGTTCTTC TRBV27 once NA TRBJ2-1
CASRHPGGRSTEAFF TGTGCCAGTAGACACCCAGGAGGGAGGAGCACTGAAGCTTTCTTT TRBV19 NA NA TRBJ1-1
CASSQTDGEPQHF TGTGCCAGCTCCCAGACAGACGGGGAGCCCCAGCATTTT TRBV18 NA NA TRBJ1-5
CASSGGTVYGYTF TGTGCCAGCAGCGGCGGGACAGTCTATGGCTACACCTTC TRBV5-6 NA TRBD1 TRBJ1-2
CSARAGPEAFF TGCAGTGCTAGAGCCGGGCCTGAAGCTTTCTTT TRBV20-1 NA NA TRBJ1-1
CASSFLLARGVATQYF TGTGCCAGCAGTTTCCTCCTCGCCCGGGGAGTTGCGACCCAGTACTTC TRBV27 NA NA TRBJ2-5
CASSLEAGGSYEQYF TGTGCCAGCAGCTTAGAAGCGGGGGGCTCCTACGAGCAGTACTTC TRBV7-2 NA TRBD2 TRBJ2-7